This T cell receptor (beta chain) was identified in a study of blood T cell repertoires in COVID-19. Overall study context: There were acute and convalescent COVID-19 samples, and they came from the United States, Italy and Spain.

V lost 5 bases to trimming and J lost 2 bases, with 8 bases between them. The CDR3 totals 13 residues. Per the germline V gene, CDR1 is MNHNY and CDR2 is SVGAGI (reference sequence). In the original workflow: Reference gene primer amplification yielded estimated nucleated cell counts. This table comes from immunoSEQ multiplex PCR, and its TCRdb copy is limited to in-frame clones, with some not included. Clone size and V and J calls were adopted from that table, with D and trimming inferred from the DNA. The sample records over 55,000 clones, 85% to 90% being singletons. This TCR derives from a man between 50 and 59 years old with active COVID-19. The rearrangement uses TRBV6-6 and TRBJ2-3; D unclear. Sample: peripheral blood. Written as DNA, the CDR3 is TGTGCCAGCAGTAGCGAATACACAGATACGCAGTATTTT. This translates into CASSSEYTDTQYF.